Listed below are T cell receptor beta chains from one sample, sequenced in a study of response to subunit inactivated influenza vaccine. Each CDR3 protein gets one entry after TCRdb re-called the RT-PCR reads with MiXCR. The table includes 530,000 or so distinct CDR3 sequences, about 14% detected once. The specimen comprised PBMCs from blood, sampled approximately 12 days after vaccination. These receptors all come from a man aged 45-60 years who received an inactivated influenza vaccine. CDR3s include the opening cysteine and the closing phenylalanine or tryptophan. The order of the fields is J gene, V gene, CDR3 protein.

j_call: TRBJ2-5
v_call: TRBV20-1
cdr3_aa: CSALLGGGQETQYF

j_call: TRBJ2-5
v_call: TRBV5-6
cdr3_aa: CASSRSRDLLETQYF

j_call: TRBJ2-7
v_call: TRBV5-1
cdr3_aa: CASSVRPSSYEQYF

j_call: TRBJ1-3
v_call: TRBV7-6
cdr3_aa: CASSRTSLSIGNTIYF

j_call: TRBJ1-1
v_call: TRBV3-1
cdr3_aa: CASGTAQTGAFF

j_call: TRBJ2-3
v_call: TRBV7-9
cdr3_aa: CASRRQGPTDTQYF

j_call: TRBJ2-7
v_call: TRBV3-1
cdr3_aa: CASRRLAGGGEQYF

j_call: TRBJ2-7
v_call: TRBV5-6
cdr3_aa: CASSPDTNYEQYF

j_call: TRBJ2-4
v_call: TRBV11-2
cdr3_aa: CASSSTPTGKNNQYF

j_call: TRBJ1-5
v_call: TRBV27
cdr3_aa: CASSFLRAGADSNQPQHF

j_call: TRBJ2-2
v_call: TRBV29-1
cdr3_aa: CSVSEGAGELFF

j_call: TRBJ2-5
v_call: TRBV20-1
cdr3_aa: CSARSQGPTQYF

j_call: TRBJ2-2
v_call: TRBV12-3/TRBV12-4
cdr3_aa: CASSFSGAGELFF

j_call: TRBJ2-3
v_call: TRBV5-4
cdr3_aa: CASSRATSGITRDTQYF

j_call: TRBJ1-5
v_call: TRBV28
cdr3_aa: CASGARQLIQPQHF

j_call: TRBJ2-1
v_call: TRBV7-8
cdr3_aa: CASSSGQPSSYNEQFF

j_call: TRBJ2-1
v_call: TRBV15
cdr3_aa: CATSRDLRFEQFF

j_call: TRBJ2-5
v_call: TRBV29-1
cdr3_aa: CSVGPGTGNVQTQYF

j_call: TRBJ1-5
v_call: TRBV6-2/TRBV6-3
cdr3_aa: CASSKRQPNQPQHF

j_call: TRBJ1-2
v_call: TRBV20-1
cdr3_aa: CSAIPGKSYGYTF

j_call: TRBJ2-1
v_call: TRBV18
cdr3_aa: CASSPPTGQGNNEQFF

j_call: TRBJ2-1
v_call: TRBV4-3
cdr3_aa: CASSQDTGRYNEQFF

j_call: TRBJ2-5
v_call: TRBV29-1
cdr3_aa: CSVDRGQGETQYF

j_call: TRBJ1-1
v_call: TRBV11-3
cdr3_aa: CASRPETGQGKAEAFF

j_call: TRBJ2-7
v_call: TRBV6-5
cdr3_aa: CASSYTSGTGRYEQYF

j_call: TRBJ2-7
v_call: TRBV11-2
cdr3_aa: CASSHLGVYEQYF

j_call: TRBJ2-3
v_call: TRBV12-3/TRBV12-4
cdr3_aa: CASSFDGARFTDTQYF

j_call: TRBJ2-2
v_call: TRBV19
cdr3_aa: CASSIGRTAGELFF

j_call: TRBJ2-5
v_call: TRBV7-2
cdr3_aa: CASVTVQTQYF

j_call: TRBJ2-3
v_call: TRBV29-1
cdr3_aa: CSGGGVVTDTQYF

j_call: TRBJ2-7
v_call: TRBV6-1
cdr3_aa: CASRAGGTYEQYF

j_call: TRBJ1-1
v_call: TRBV30
cdr3_aa: CAWRGISEAFF

j_call: TRBJ1-2
v_call: TRBV6-1
cdr3_aa: CASSEIGGDGYTF

j_call: TRBJ2-1
v_call: TRBV5-1
cdr3_aa: CASSLSDRAVYNEQFF

j_call: TRBJ2-1
v_call: TRBV9
cdr3_aa: CASSVEARGNNEQFF

j_call: TRBJ1-4
v_call: TRBV12-3/TRBV12-4
cdr3_aa: CASSSVGGTNEKLFF

j_call: TRBJ2-7
v_call: TRBV7-2
cdr3_aa: CASRRGRQAPYEQYF

j_call: TRBJ2-5
v_call: TRBV11-2
cdr3_aa: CASSRPFRGRETQYF

j_call: TRBJ2-2
v_call: TRBV29-1
cdr3_aa: CSVVGSLNTGELFF

j_call: TRBJ2-3
v_call: TRBV10-3
cdr3_aa: CAISEFQGQPDTQYF

j_call: TRBJ1-2
v_call: TRBV12-3/TRBV12-4
cdr3_aa: CASSSWGREGYTF

j_call: TRBJ2-2
v_call: TRBV12-3/TRBV12-4
cdr3_aa: CASSLSGLGTGELFF

j_call: TRBJ1-1
v_call: TRBV5-6
cdr3_aa: CASSLLWGETEAFF

j_call: TRBJ1-1
v_call: TRBV5-1
cdr3_aa: CASSRGPSGFGATEAFF

j_call: TRBJ2-7
v_call: TRBV6-2/TRBV6-3
cdr3_aa: CASSPDSLGEQYF

j_call: TRBJ2-7
v_call: TRBV12-3/TRBV12-4
cdr3_aa: CASSPTGSHEQYF

j_call: TRBJ1-6
v_call: TRBV12-3/TRBV12-4
cdr3_aa: CASGGSSYNSPLHF

j_call: TRBJ2-3
v_call: TRBV29-1
cdr3_aa: CSVEETSGGITDTQYF

j_call: TRBJ1-4
v_call: TRBV5-1
cdr3_aa: CASSLDLEKLFF

j_call: TRBJ2-7
v_call: TRBV12-3/TRBV12-4
cdr3_aa: CASSPRTSYEQYF

j_call: TRBJ2-7
v_call: TRBV6-5
cdr3_aa: CASSYGGDLKGVQYF

j_call: TRBJ1-2
v_call: TRBV2
cdr3_aa: CASSPDRGYSLRHGYTF

j_call: TRBJ1-1
v_call: TRBV6-2/TRBV6-3
cdr3_aa: CASSRPPWGTEAFF

j_call: TRBJ1-1
v_call: TRBV6-1
cdr3_aa: CASSRQGRQEAFF

j_call: TRBJ2-3
v_call: TRBV3-1
cdr3_aa: CASSQRAFTDTQYF